These T cell receptor beta chains were read from a single sample in a study of CD4 T cell repertoires in COVID-19. The protocol was immunoSEQ multiplex PCR, while the TCRdb copy is restricted to in-frame clones and leaves out a portion. This sample has approximately 75,000 clones; approximately 83% occur once, and the top ten carry around 0.58%. Here the sequenced sample was CD4+ T cells from peripheral blood, taken after recovery from COVID-19. The receptors were gathered from a human donor who had COVID-19. Both conserved end residues are part of each CDR3. D genes are given only for firm matches. The size field is filled for only some rows; it gives once, few, many or a size class.

CDR3nt: TGCGCCAGCAGTGAGTCGATGGGGCACTACCTTCAAGAGACCCAGTACTTC; CDR3aa: CASSESMGHYLQETQYF; d_gene: NA; j_gene: TRBJ2-5; abundance: NA; v_gene: TRBV10-2
CDR3nt: TGTGCCAGCAGCTTAGCGTGGCCAGTGAGGCGGCAGCCCCAGCATTTT; CDR3aa: CASSLAWPVRRQPQHF; d_gene: NA; j_gene: TRBJ1-5; abundance: NA; v_gene: TRBV7-9
CDR3nt: TGTGCCAGCAGTCTCACCCGGGAGACCCAGTACTTC; CDR3aa: CASSLTRETQYF; d_gene: NA; j_gene: TRBJ2-5; abundance: NA; v_gene: TRBV12-3/TRBV12-4
CDR3nt: TGTGCCAGCAGTCCCGGAGGGGACCCCGTTTACGAGCAGTACTTC; CDR3aa: CASSPGGDPVYEQYF; d_gene: NA; j_gene: TRBJ2-7; abundance: few; v_gene: TRBV6-5
CDR3nt: TGTGCCAGCAGCTTAGACGCAGGGGTTGTATACGAGCAGTACTTC; CDR3aa: CASSLDAGVVYEQYF; d_gene: NA; j_gene: TRBJ2-7; abundance: few; v_gene: TRBV11-2
CDR3nt: TGTGCCAGCAGCGTAGCTGGGGGGACTAGCGGGGGTCGGGAGCAGTTCTTC; CDR3aa: CASSVAGGTSGGREQFF; d_gene: TRBD2; j_gene: TRBJ2-1; abundance: NA; v_gene: TRBV9
CDR3nt: TGTGCCAGCAGCCAAGGGTCCTACGAGCAGTACTTC; CDR3aa: CASSQGSYEQYF; d_gene: NA; j_gene: TRBJ2-7; abundance: NA; v_gene: TRBV3-1/TRBV3-2
CDR3nt: TGTGCCAGCTCCGGGACTAGCGGGAGGAGGGTGCAGTTCTTC; CDR3aa: CASSGTSGRRVQFF; d_gene: TRBD2; j_gene: TRBJ2-1; abundance: few; v_gene: TRBV6-5
CDR3nt: TGTGCCATCAAGAAGTCCCCGAGCTCCTACAATGAGCAGTTCTTC; CDR3aa: CAIKKSPSSYNEQFF; d_gene: NA; j_gene: TRBJ2-1; abundance: NA; v_gene: TRBV10-3
CDR3nt: TGCGCCAGCAATACGGCCGCGGGGCGTACGGGAGAGCAGTACTTC; CDR3aa: CASNTAAGRTGEQYF; d_gene: NA; j_gene: TRBJ2-7; abundance: NA; v_gene: TRBV5-1
CDR3nt: TGTGCCAGCAGTGAAATGGGGGGGCTCTGGGGCTACACCTTC; CDR3aa: CASSEMGGLWGYTF; d_gene: NA; j_gene: TRBJ1-2; abundance: NA; v_gene: TRBV2